This entry is about one T cell receptor beta chain. The data belong to a study of CD8+CD57+ T cells in acquired aplastic anemia. As for the study in general: Sorted CD4+ plus CD8+ cells gave DNA averaging roughly 3.2 ug. Healthy donors yielded around 10 million CD4+ cell reads on average.

For CDR3 and TCR beta VDJ profiling, genomic DNA was the template used. One entry per CDR3 protein, called by TCRdb with MiXCR from the reads. Of 350,000 to 450,000 distinct CDR3 sequences listed, roughly 64% are singletons. This sequence was found in a human donor in good health, serving as a control. Source material: sorted CD4+, CD8+, or CD8+CD57+ T cells (not recorded which) from PBMCs.

This CDR3 is CASSPGQNMGNQPQHF. CDR3 DNA: TGTGCCAGCAGCCCAGGACAGAATATGGGCAATCAGCCCCAGCATTTT. The rearrangement uses TRBV11-1 and TRBJ1-5; TRBD1 is a possible D gene (6 bases). Trimming stripped 5 bases from V and 2 bases from J, with 16 bases between. The CDR3 is 16 residues long. Germline V gives CDR1 SGHAT, CDR2 FQDESV (reference sequence).